This TCR beta chain stems from a study of blood T cell repertoires in COVID-19. V lost 0 bases and J lost 0; bases outside the gene matches: 10. The germline gives CDR1 SGHRS, CDR2 YFSETQ. This CDR3 region has 19 residues. Profiling relied on immunoSEQ multiplex PCR, and the TCRdb table lists in-frame clones only, not all of them. Here the sample spans 300,000 or so clones, about 90% being singletons. Source material: PBMCs or T cells enriched from blood (not recorded which). This receptor was obtained from a woman aged 25 to 39 who had recovered from COVID-19. The chain recombines TRBV5-1 with TRBJ1-3; TRBD1 matches at 9 bases. The CDR3: CASSLGGRTGDYSGNTIYF. The CDR3 region has the DNA TGCGCCAGCAGCTTGGGCGGAAGGACAGGGGATTACTCTGGAAACACCATATATTTT.